Below are 8 T cell receptor beta chains sequenced from a single sample in a study of blood T cell repertoires in COVID-19. Some clones are missing from TCRdb's copy, which holds only in-frame ones; the method was immunoSEQ multiplex PCR. This sample carries some 76,000 clones, about nine tenths of them seen once, and the ten largest clones take about a sixth. Sequenced material: peripheral blood. All receptors come from an elderly man in a cohort sampled during active COVID-19.

The chain joins TRBV7-2 to TRBJ2-1, with TRBD1 identical over 9 bases. Germline CDR1 is SGHTA and CDR2 is FQGNSA. The CDR3 is 17 residues long. The ends lost 3 bases at V and 6 bases at J; junction bases unmatched: 12. The DNA for the CDR3 is TGTGCCAGCAGCTTCGGGACAGGGAGGGCTATAGGCAATGAGCAGTTCTTC. This codes for CASSFGTGRAIGNEQFF.

This chain connects TRBV28 to TRBJ2-1, with D uncertain. The CDR3 spans 12 residues. V gave up 2 bases and J gave up 4 bases, with 3 bases separating them. CDR1 and CDR2 from the germline V gene are MDHEN and SYDVKM. CDR3 DNA: TGTGCCAGCAGTTTACCGTACAATGAGCAGTTCTTC. Encoded protein: CASSLPYNEQFF. The full variable domain, completed using reference TRBV28 and TRBJ2-1, is DVKVTQSSRYLVKRTGEKVFLECVQDMDHENMFWYRQDPGLGLRLIYFSYDVKMKEKGDIPEGYSVSREKKERFSLILESASTNQTSMYLCASSLPYNEQFFGPGTRLTVL.

The chain links TRBV5-4 to TRBJ2-5, with TRBD1 identical over 8 bases. The CDR3 runs 15 residues. The V gene end was trimmed by 0 bases and the J gene end by 5 bases; junction bases not matched to a gene: 6. Looked up from germline, CDR1 is SGHNT and CDR2 is YYREEE (reference sequence). The DNA for the CDR3 is TGTGCCAGCAGCTTGGCCGGCAGGGGGCGGGAGACCCAGTACTTC. This translates into CASSLAGRGRETQYF. The full variable domain, with the rest looked up from reference TRBV5-4 and TRBJ2-5, is ETGVTQSPTHLIKTRGQQVTLRCSSQSGHNTVSWYQQALGQGPQFIFQYYREEENGRGNFPPRFSGLQFPNYSSELNVNALELDDSALYLCASSLAGRGRETQYFGPGTRLLVL.

V usage is TRBV23-1 and J usage is TRBJ1-5; possible D gene TRBD1, 5 bases. TRBV23-1 is treated as an ORF (open reading frame) with a function not yet certain. Trimming removed 4 bases at V and 0 bases at J, with 13 bases between. The CDR3 length is 16 residues. Written as DNA, the CDR3 is TGCGCCAGCAGTCGGACCACAGGCTTTAGCAATCAGCCCCAGCATTTT. It codes for CASSRTTGFSNQPQHF.

This chain connects TRBV5-1 to TRBJ1-1; weak D call: TRBD1 (6 bases). Germline V gives CDR1 SGHRS, CDR2 YFSETQ. The CDR3 extends over 15 amino acids. With 3 bases removed from V and 5 bases from J, the gap between germline ends came to 17 bases. CDR3 sequence reads: CASSSSPGGGTEAFF. CDR3 DNA sequence: TGCGCCAGCAGCTCGTCGCCGGGGGGCGGTACTGAAGCTTTCTTT.

The chain couples TRBV19 to TRBJ1-5, with D possibly TRBD1 on 6 matching bases. The germline V gene encodes CDR1 LNHDA and CDR2 SQIVND (reference sequence). V was pared by 1 base and J by 6 bases, with 10 bases between. The CDR3 runs 14 residues. DNA of the CDR3: TGTGCCAGTAGTATAGTGGGGGCGCTTCAGCCCCAGCATTTT. It translates to CASSIVGALQPQHF.

The V and J genes are TRBV28 and TRBJ1-1, with D possibly being TRBD1 (6 bases). Trimming took off 5 bases at V and 6 bases at J, with 22 bases between the two ends. CDR3 length: 16 amino acids. Per the germline V gene, CDR1 is MDHEN and CDR2 is SYDVKM. The CDR3 is CASSPMGTRGAAEAFF. Here the CDR3 DNA reads TGTGCCAGCAGTCCTATGGGGACTCGGGGGGCCGCTGAAGCTTTCTTT.

The chain employs TRBV21-1 and TRBJ1-3; the table's D call, TRBD1, was not checked against the DNA. TRBV21-1 is assigned pseudogene status. The length of the CDR3 is 14 residues. CDR3 DNA sequence: TGTGCCAGCAGCGGGGACAGGGGTGGAAACACCATATATTTT. It codes for CASSGDRGGNTIYF.